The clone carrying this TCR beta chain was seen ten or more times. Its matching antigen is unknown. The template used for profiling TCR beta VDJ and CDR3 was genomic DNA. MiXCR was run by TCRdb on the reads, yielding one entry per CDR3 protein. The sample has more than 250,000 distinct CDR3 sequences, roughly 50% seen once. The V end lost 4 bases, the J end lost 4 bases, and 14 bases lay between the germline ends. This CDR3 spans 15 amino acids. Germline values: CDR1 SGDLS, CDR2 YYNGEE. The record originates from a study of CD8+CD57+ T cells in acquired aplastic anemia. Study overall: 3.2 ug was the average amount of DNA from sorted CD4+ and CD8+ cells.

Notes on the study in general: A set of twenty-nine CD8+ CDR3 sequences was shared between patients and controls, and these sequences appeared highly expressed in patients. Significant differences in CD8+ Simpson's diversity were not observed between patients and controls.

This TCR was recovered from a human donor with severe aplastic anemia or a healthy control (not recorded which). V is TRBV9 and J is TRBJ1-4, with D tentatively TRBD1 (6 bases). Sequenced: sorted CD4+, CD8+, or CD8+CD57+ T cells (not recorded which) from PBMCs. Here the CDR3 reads CASSPRGQFNEKLFF. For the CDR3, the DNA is TGTGCCAGCAGCCCCAGAGGACAGTTTAATGAAAAACTGTTTTTT.